This is a list of T cell receptor beta chains from one sample in a study of long-term antiretroviral therapy in people with HIV. The assay was immunoSEQ multiplex PCR, and TCRdb's table has in-frame clones only and misses some. The table records roughly 22,000 clones, around 80% of them present only once. The source was unsorted PBMCs, collected 3 years after starting antiretroviral therapy. These receptors all stem from a man aged 50 to 59 with HIV. Both conserved end residues are part of each CDR3. A D gene is named only where the DNA matches it firmly. Size values are once, few and many counts, or a class for expanded clones, and some rows have none.

TRBV10-1	TRBJ2-5	-	few	CASSEAGQETQYF	TGCGCCAGCAGTGAGGCAGGACAAGAGACCCAGTACTTC
TRBV28	TRBJ2-2	-	-	CASSLDIRGPDTGELFF	TGTGCCAGCAGTTTAGACATCCGGGGCCCGGACACCGGGGAGCTGTTTTTT
TRBV4-3	TRBJ2-5	-	-	CASSQDTLRVRGETQYF	TGCGCCAGCAGCCAAGACACCCTCAGGGTGCGGGGAGAGACCCAGTACTTC
TRBV19	TRBJ2-7	TRBD2	-	CASSTKGREAFYEQYF	TGTGCCAGTTCCACCAAAGGGCGGGAGGCCTTTTACGAGCAGTACTTC
TRBV9	TRBJ1-5	TRBD1	-	CASSVGTGGNQPQHF	TGTGCCAGCAGCGTAGGGACAGGGGGCAATCAGCCCCAGCATTTT
TRBV5-1	TRBJ2-5	-	-	CASSLGPQGVETQYF	TGCGCCAGCAGCCTGGGACCCCAGGGCGTAGAGACCCAGTACTTC
TRBV11-3	TRBJ1-4	TRBD1	-	CASSSGVGTGGTSANEKLFF	TGTGCCAGCAGCTCAGGGGTCGGGACAGGGGGCACATCAGCTAATGAAAAACTGTTTTTT
TRBV4-3	TRBJ1-1	-	-	CASSQTNYLTEAFF	TGCGCCAGCAGCCAGACTAATTACCTCACTGAAGCTTTCTTT
TRBV19	TRBJ1-5	-	-	CASKQGRDQPQHF	TGTGCCAGTAAACAGGGAAGGGATCAGCCCCAGCATTTT
TRBV7-9	TRBJ2-5	TRBD2	-	CASSLASGERDLQETQYF	TGTGCCAGCAGCCTAGCTAGCGGGGAGAGGGACCTACAAGAGACCCAGTACTTC
TRBV27	TRBJ1-1	-	-	CASSLWGTAEAFF	TGTGCCAGCAGTTTGTGGGGCACGGCTGAAGCTTTCTTT
TRBV7-9	TRBJ1-1	-	-	CASSAANTEAFF	TGTGCCAGCAGCGCCGCTAACACTGAAGCTTTCTTT
TRBV28	TRBJ2-7	TRBD1	-	CASSKQGLSSYEQYF	TGTGCCAGCAGTAAACAGGGGCTGAGCTCCTACGAGCAGTACTTC
TRBV29-1	TRBJ2-7	-	-	CSVGFGASYEQYF	TGCAGCGTTGGCTTCGGGGCCTCCTACGAGCAGTACTTC
TRBV7-8	TRBJ2-2	-	-	CASRTGQNGWELFF	TGTGCCAGCAGGACCGGACAGAACGGCTGGGAGCTGTTTTTT
TRBV9	TRBJ2-5	-	-	CASSARLGGTQYF	TGTGCCAGCAGCGCCCGACTAGGAGGGACCCAGTACTTC
TRBV28	TRBJ2-3	-	few	CASSHTDTQYF	TGTGCCAGCAGTCACACAGATACGCAGTATTTT